This TCR beta chain was profiled in a study of control samples from healthy donors and cancer patients. The CDR3 totals 16 residues. Trimming cost V 2 bases and J 5 bases; bases outside gene matches: 6. CDR1 SGHRS and CDR2 YFSETQ come from the germline V gene. Only in-frame clones appear in the TCRdb table, and some are missing; sequencing was by immunoSEQ multiplex PCR. The sample has tens of thousands of clones, under 95% seen once. The sequenced material came from PBMCs. This rearrangement joins TRBV5-1 to TRBJ1-6; 8 positions agree with TRBD1. The receptor comes from a man aged 30 to 39 with colorectal cancer. CDR3 sequence reads: CASSFRGRGDNSPLHF. DNA of the CDR3: TGCGCCAGCAGCTTCAGGGGGCGCGGGGATAATTCACCCCTCCACTTT.